The 15 T cell receptor beta chains in this list originate from one sample, sequenced in a study of blood T cell repertoires in COVID-19. Clones were read by immunoSEQ multiplex PCR, and TCRdb kept only the in-frame ones, dropping some. The sample has approximately 150,000 clones, over 60% seen once. The sample comprised peripheral blood. The receptors originated from a man aged 50 to 60 with acute or convalescent COVID-19.

V gene TRBV7-2 combines with J gene TRBJ1-2; perhaps TRBD1 as D (6 bases). The CDR3 is 15 amino acids. V lost 2 bases, J lost 8 bases, and 18 bases lay in between. CDR1 SGHTA and CDR2 FQGNSA come from the germline V gene. The CDR3 loop is CASSLPTGPLWGYTF. CDR3 sequence (DNA): TGTGCCAGCAGCTTACCGACAGGACCGCTATGGGGCTACACCTTC. The complete variable domain, with remaining parts taken from reference TRBV7-2 and TRBJ1-2, reads GAGVSQSPSNKVTEKGKDVELRCDPISGHTALYWYRQSLGQGLEFLIYFQGNSAPDKSGLPSDRFSAERTGGSVSTLTIQRTQQEDSAVYLCASSLPTGPLWGYTFGSGTRLTVV.

V gene TRBV5-1 combines with J gene TRBJ1-1; D is unresolved. Germline-derived CDR1 and CDR2 are SGHRS and YFSETQ. The V end was cut by 0 bases, the J end by 0 bases, with 12 bases between. The CDR3 consists of 16 residues. The CDR3 DNA is TGCGCCAGCAGCTTGGCCCTCTTAACAGTGAACACTGAAGCTTTCTTT. This codes for CASSLALLTVNTEAFF.

In its sample, this clone was seen once. The chain is built from TRBV2 and TRBJ2-7; D possibly corresponds to TRBD2 (5 bases). The CDR3 is 15 amino acids. Germline V gives CDR1 SNHLY, CDR2 FYNNEI. V was shortened by 3 bases and J by 1 base, with 13 bases between the two germline ends. The DNA for the CDR3 is TGTGCCAGCAGTGAGAGAGGGATGGAGTCCTACGAGCAGTACTTC. Translating gives CASSERGMESYEQYF.

This clone appeared once. V is TRBV5-4 and J is TRBJ1-5; no reliable D call. Per germline, CDR1 SGHNT and CDR2 YYREEE (reference sequence). This CDR3 is 14 amino acids long. The V and J ends lost 2 bases and 1 base respectively, with 7 bases between them. Here the CDR3 reads CASSFGGSNQPQHF. CDR3 bases: TGTGCCAGCAGCTTTGGCGGGAGCAATCAGCCCCAGCATTTT. Based on the CDR3 plus reference TRBV5-4 and TRBJ1-5, the full variable domain is ETGVTQSPTHLIKTRGQQVTLRCSSQSGHNTVSWYQQALGQGPQFIFQYYREEENGRGNFPPRFSGLQFPNYSSELNVNALELDDSALYLCASSFGGSNQPQHFGDGTRLSIL.

The chain is built from TRBV4-2 and TRBJ2-4; 7 bases are a match to TRBD2. Trimming cost V 1 base and J 3 bases; bases outside gene matches: 9. The CDR3 contains 17 residues. Germline values: CDR1 LGHNA, CDR2 YNFKEQ. The CDR3 loop reads CASSQVGRGDRKNIQYF. CDR3 sequence (DNA): TGTGCCAGCAGCCAAGTTGGTCGGGGGGACCGCAAAAACATTCAGTACTTC.

The J gene is TRBJ1-1, the V gene TRBV4-1; D is unclear. The ends were cut back, 2 bases at V and 1 base at J, with 8 bases in the middle. The CDR3 covers 14 residues. The germline V gene has CDR1 MGHRA and CDR2 YSYEKL. The CDR3 loop is CASSQPRRNTEAFF. The CDR3 DNA reads TGCGCCAGCAGCCAACCACGGAGGAACACTGAAGCTTTCTTT.

The chain employs TRBV5-1 and TRBJ2-3, with 9 bases matching TRBD1. The germline gives CDR1 SGHRS, CDR2 YFSETQ. V gave up 4 bases and J gave up 6 bases; unmatched junction bases: 9. This CDR3 comprises 15 residues. CDR3 sequence (DNA): TGCGCCAGCAGCCCACAGACAGGGGGATCGGATACGCAGTATTTT. Amino acids: CASSPQTGGSDTQYF.

The V call is TRBV5-4, the J call TRBJ1-2; 9 bases are a match to TRBD1. Germline V gene data show CDR1 as SGHNT and CDR2 as YYREEE (reference sequence). The CDR3 extends over 15 amino acids. V gave up 3 bases and J gave up 3 bases; unmatched junction bases: 6. The DNA for the CDR3 is TGTGCCAGCAGCTCTCAACAGGGGGCCCACTATGGCTACACCTTC. Amino acids: CASSSQQGAHYGYTF. Full variable domain (rest looked up from reference TRBV5-4 and TRBJ1-2): ETGVTQSPTHLIKTRGQQVTLRCSSQSGHNTVSWYQQALGQGPQFIFQYYREEENGRGNFPPRFSGLQFPNYSSELNVNALELDDSALYLCASSSQQGAHYGYTFGSGTRLTVV.

The gene calls are TRBV9 and TRBJ2-2, with D maybe TRBD1 (6 bases). Looked up from germline, CDR1 is SGDLS and CDR2 is YYNGEE. The V gene lost 3 bases and the J gene lost 0 bases, with 6 bases spanning the gap. The length of the CDR3 is 14 residues. The CDR3 region has the DNA TGTGCCAGCAGCGGACAGGCGAACACCGGGGAGCTGTTTTTT. Encoded protein: CASSGQANTGELFF.

The rearrangement joins TRBV11-2 to TRBJ1-4; the D gene is possibly TRBD1 (5 bases). The germline V gene has CDR1 SGHAT and CDR2 FQNNGV. This CDR3 has 17 amino acids. V lost 4 bases, J lost 6 bases, and 21 bases lay in between. CDR3 protein: CASSSFTLQDVDEKLFF. The CDR3 nucleotides are TGTGCCAGCAGCTCCTTCACCCTACAGGATGTTGATGAAAAACTGTTTTTT.

This clone has only a few counts. The V call is TRBV9, the J call TRBJ1-4; D is perhaps TRBD1 (6 bases). The germline V gene encodes CDR1 SGDLS and CDR2 YYNGEE. The CDR3 runs 15 residues. Trimming took off 2 bases at V and 8 bases at J, with 16 bases between the two ends. The CDR3 loop reads CASSVRDRGGEKLFF. The CDR3 bases are TGTGCCAGCAGCGTCCGGGACCGAGGGGGAGAAAAACTGTTTTTT.

The rearrangement links TRBV19 to TRBJ2-1; a weak D match, TRBD2 (6 bases). The CDR3 extends over 14 amino acids. The V and J ends lost 1 base and 7 bases respectively, with 11 bases between them. Germline loops: CDR1 LNHDA, CDR2 SQIVND (reference sequence). This chain's CDR3 is CASSIGPGRNEQFF. DNA for the CDR3: TGTGCCAGTAGTATAGGTCCAGGGAGGAATGAGCAGTTCTTC.

The rearrangement links TRBV6-1 to TRBJ1-4; 8 positions match TRBD1. The CDR3 has 15 amino acids. Germline V lookup: CDR1 MNHNS, CDR2 SASEGT. The V segment lost 2 bases and the J segment 2 bases; nucleotides outside the gene matches: 1. This chain's CDR3 is CASSEWTGTNEKLFF. The CDR3 bases are TGTGCCAGCAGTGAATGGACAGGGACTAATGAAAAACTGTTTTTT.

The chain couples TRBV4-2 to TRBJ2-5, with D possibly matching TRBD1 (7 bases). V was pared by 4 bases and J by 5 bases, with 26 bases between. The germline gives CDR1 LGHNA, CDR2 YNFKEQ. The CDR3 consists of 18 residues. CDR3 protein: CASSPRGPGGFEVETQYF. The DNA for the CDR3 is TGTGCCAGCAGCCCGAGAGGTCCAGGGGGGTTTGAGGTGGAGACCCAGTACTTC.

The V call is TRBV4-2, the J call TRBJ2-2, with D perhaps TRBD1 (6 bases). Germline V CDR1 and CDR2: LGHNA, YNFKEQ. This CDR3 is 18 amino acids long. Deletions cut 0 bases from V and 0 bases from J, with 14 bases between. CDR3 loop: CASSQDGARTANTGELFF. In DNA, the CDR3 is TGTGCCAGCAGCCAAGATGGGGCTAGGACAGCGAACACCGGGGAGCTGTTTTTT.